This T cell receptor (beta chain) was sequenced in a study of CD4 T cell repertoires in COVID-19. Study conclusions and caveats: Between roughly 6 and 26% of SARS-CoV-2 clonotypes also appeared in SARS-CoV and/or HKU1 spike cultures. Two or all three memory subsets shared several highly expanded SARS-CoV-2-reactive clonotypes.

Concerning this clone: Its specificity is not known.

TCRdb keeps only in-frame clones here, not all; method: immunoSEQ multiplex PCR. Found here are some 80,000 clones, about 83% of them singletons; the top ten hold roughly 0.58%. These patients had recovered from COVID-19 ranging mild to severe. CDR1 is LNHDA and CDR2 is SQIVND in the germline V gene (reference sequence). There are 15 residues in the CDR3. The germline V and J ends were trimmed by 2 bases and 2 bases, with 12 bases remaining between them. The TCR sequence derives from a human donor who had COVID-19. This sample comprised CD4+ T cells from peripheral blood, obtained after recovery from COVID-19. J is TRBJ1-1 and V is TRBV19; D unresolved. The chain's CDR3 is CASSILRTVNTEAFF. CDR3 in DNA: TGTGCCAGTAGTATACTAAGGACCGTCAACACTGAAGCTTTCTTT.